These 16 T cell receptor beta chains were sequenced from one sample in a study of shared clonotypes between healthy human individuals. The table came from immunoSEQ multiplex PCR; TCRdb's copy has only in-frame clones and leaves some out. The table shows over 1.4 million clones, with 96% occurring only once. The sequenced sample consisted of naive CD4+ T cells sorted from blood. Indicated subset: CD45RA+ positively selected. The receptors here all came from a man aged 25 to 40 in good health.

The gene calls are TRBV6-5 and TRBJ1-1, with D possibly being TRBD1 (6 bases). Germline V gene sequence: CDR1 MNHEY, CDR2 SVGAGI. The CDR3 spans 15 residues. V dropped 0 bases and J dropped 4 bases, with 12 bases sitting between them. CDR3 sequence: CASSYSAGEGTEAFF. In DNA form, the CDR3 reads TGTGCCAGCAGTTACTCGGCAGGGGAGGGCACTGAAGCTTTCTTT.

V gene TRBV9 combines with J gene TRBJ1-2; 8 bases fit TRBD1. V trimming: 0 bases; J trimming: 1 base; junction bases outside the gene matches: 5. Germline CDR1 is SGDLS and CDR2 is YYNGEE. This CDR3 has 16 amino acids. CDR3 bases: TGTGCCAGCAGCGTAGACAGGGGGAAGAGTAACTATGGCTACACCTTC. It codes for CASSVDRGKSNYGYTF.

This clone was seen only once. The V and J genes are TRBV2 and TRBJ2-2, with 8 bases aligning to TRBD2. Germline CDR1 and CDR2: SNHLY and FYNNEI. The CDR3 runs to 16 residues. The V segment lost 10 bases and the J segment 0 bases; nucleotides outside the gene matches: 10. The CDR3 reads CAKSSGGLANTGELFF. DNA for the CDR3: TGTGCCAAATCGTCCGGGGGACTAGCGAACACCGGGGAGCTGTTTTTT.

The chain has TRBV9 and TRBJ2-1; TRBD2 agrees at 14 bases. The ends lost 3 bases at V and 2 bases at J; junction bases unmatched: 10. Germline lookup yields CDR1 SGDLS and CDR2 YYNGEE. The CDR3 is 19 amino acids. CDR3 nucleotide sequence: TGTGCCAGCAGCGACCCGGGACTAGCGGGAGCTGGCGCCTACAATGAGCAGTTCTTC. Encoded protein: CASSDPGLAGAGAYNEQFF.

The genes are TRBV7-8 and TRBJ2-7; 12 bases match TRBD2. Germline CDR1 and CDR2: SGHVS and FQNEAQ. V dropped 0 bases and J dropped 2; count of bases not matched to a gene: 5. The CDR3 covers 17 residues. The CDR3 is CASSLAGGLAGTYEQYF. The CDR3 DNA reads as TGTGCCAGCAGCTTAGCGGGGGGACTAGCGGGCACCTACGAGCAGTACTTC.

This clone was picked up one time. The genes are TRBV10-3 and TRBJ1-3; D is perhaps TRBD1 (5 bases). Germline V gene sequence: CDR1 ENHRY, CDR2 SYGVKD. With 10 bases removed from V and 0 bases from J, the gap between germline ends came to 10 bases. The CDR3 runs 13 residues. CDR3 loop: CATRTPSGNTIYF. Written as DNA, the CDR3 is TGTGCCACTAGGACACCCTCTGGAAACACCATATATTTT.

This chain joins TRBV27 and TRBJ2-7; 11 nucleotides match TRBD2. Looked up from germline, CDR1 is MNHEY and CDR2 is SMNVEV (reference sequence). With 3 bases clipped from V and 4 bases from J, the junction kept 20 bases outside the gene matches. This CDR3 region has 20 residues. CDR3 protein: CASSFGGTSGKRSVYYEQYF. The DNA of the CDR3 is TGTGCCAGCAGTTTCGGAGGGACTAGCGGAAAAAGGTCTGTCTATTACGAGCAGTACTTC.

About this clone itself: The same CDR3 arises from other DNA sequences in this sample as well. The chain combines TRBV5-1 with TRBJ2-5; no clear D. Germline CDR1 is SGHRS and CDR2 is YFSETQ. V lost 2 bases and J lost 1, with 6 bases in between. This CDR3 has 13 residues. CDR3 region: CASSFSSQETQYF. In DNA, the CDR3 is TGCGCCAGCAGCTTTTCGAGCCAAGAGACCCAGTACTTC.

This chain connects TRBV28 to TRBJ2-7; 12 nucleotides match TRBD2. The CDR3 loop spans 14 amino acids. The J segment lost 7 bases and the V segment lost 8 bases, leaving 9 bases of the junction unmatched. CDR1 is MDHEN, CDR2 SYDVKM, per germline. The CDR3 sequence is CASCLAGGPREQYF. DNA for the CDR3: TGTGCCAGCTGTCTAGCGGGAGGGCCTCGGGAGCAGTACTTC.

The V and J genes are TRBV6-1 and TRBJ1-3; D remains unclear. The germline gives CDR1 MNHNS, CDR2 SASEGT. V dropped 7 bases and J dropped 3 bases, with 16 bases sitting between them. The CDR3 has 15 residues. In nucleotides, the CDR3 is TGTGCCAGCAAGGGAATAGTGGATCATGGAAACACCATATATTTT. This sequence encodes CASKGIVDHGNTIYF.

V is TRBV28 and J is TRBJ2-3; 7 nucleotides match TRBD2. V was clipped by 2 bases and J by 3 bases; unmatched bases: 5. This CDR3 is built from 15 residues. From germline, CDR1 is MDHEN and CDR2 SYDVKM. CDR3 DNA sequence: TGTGCCAGCAGTTTAGGGAAAGCGGGGACAGATACGCAGTATTTT. Residues: CASSLGKAGTDTQYF.

The CDR3 spells CASSLGVTGGSDTQYF. CDR3 bases: TGCGCCAGCAGCTTAGGTGTGACAGGGGGATCAGATACGCAGTATTTT. V usage is TRBV5-1 and J usage is TRBJ2-3, with 9 bases matching TRBD1. The germline V gene has CDR1 SGHRS and CDR2 YFSETQ. This CDR3 spans 16 amino acids. Trimming removed 2 bases from V and 4 bases from J; junction bases left unmatched: 8.

The chain joins TRBV5-1 to TRBJ2-1, with 13 bases aligning to TRBD2. Trimming at V came to 3 bases and at J to 4 bases, leaving 7 bases not matched to a gene. The CDR3 length is 17 residues. Per germline, CDR1 SGHRS and CDR2 YFSETQ. CDR3 sequence: CASSSGLAGVGYNEQFF. The DNA of the CDR3 is TGCGCCAGCAGCTCCGGACTAGCGGGAGTTGGGTACAATGAGCAGTTCTTC.

The J gene is TRBJ2-1, the V gene TRBV5-1, with a tentative D call TRBD2 (5 bases). Trimming took off 5 bases at V and 6 bases at J, with 12 bases between the two ends. Germline loops: CDR1 SGHRS, CDR2 YFSETQ. The CDR3 is 13 amino acids. The CDR3 nucleotides read TGCGCCAGCAGACGGGTTGAGGGCAATGAGCAGTTCTTC. The encoded protein is CASRRVEGNEQFF.

The rearrangement links TRBV5-4 to TRBJ2-1; 7 positions match TRBD2. The germline CDR1 and CDR2 sequences are SGHNT and YYREEE (reference sequence). Unmatched junction bases numbered 3, after V lost 0 bases and J lost 0 bases. The CDR3 extends over 16 amino acids. CDR3 coding DNA: TGTGCCAGCAGCTTGGGGGAGGGGAGCTCCTACAATGAGCAGTTCTTC. As protein: CASSLGEGSSYNEQFF.

V usage is TRBV18 and J usage is TRBJ1-1, with a possible D match to TRBD1 (5 bases). The CDR3 spans 15 residues. Germline CDR1 and CDR2: KGHSH and LQKENI. V was pared by 1 base and J by 5 bases, with 14 bases between. CDR3 region: CASSPRRDVITEAFF. The CDR3 DNA follows: TGTGCCAGCTCACCACGCAGGGACGTGATTACTGAAGCTTTCTTT.